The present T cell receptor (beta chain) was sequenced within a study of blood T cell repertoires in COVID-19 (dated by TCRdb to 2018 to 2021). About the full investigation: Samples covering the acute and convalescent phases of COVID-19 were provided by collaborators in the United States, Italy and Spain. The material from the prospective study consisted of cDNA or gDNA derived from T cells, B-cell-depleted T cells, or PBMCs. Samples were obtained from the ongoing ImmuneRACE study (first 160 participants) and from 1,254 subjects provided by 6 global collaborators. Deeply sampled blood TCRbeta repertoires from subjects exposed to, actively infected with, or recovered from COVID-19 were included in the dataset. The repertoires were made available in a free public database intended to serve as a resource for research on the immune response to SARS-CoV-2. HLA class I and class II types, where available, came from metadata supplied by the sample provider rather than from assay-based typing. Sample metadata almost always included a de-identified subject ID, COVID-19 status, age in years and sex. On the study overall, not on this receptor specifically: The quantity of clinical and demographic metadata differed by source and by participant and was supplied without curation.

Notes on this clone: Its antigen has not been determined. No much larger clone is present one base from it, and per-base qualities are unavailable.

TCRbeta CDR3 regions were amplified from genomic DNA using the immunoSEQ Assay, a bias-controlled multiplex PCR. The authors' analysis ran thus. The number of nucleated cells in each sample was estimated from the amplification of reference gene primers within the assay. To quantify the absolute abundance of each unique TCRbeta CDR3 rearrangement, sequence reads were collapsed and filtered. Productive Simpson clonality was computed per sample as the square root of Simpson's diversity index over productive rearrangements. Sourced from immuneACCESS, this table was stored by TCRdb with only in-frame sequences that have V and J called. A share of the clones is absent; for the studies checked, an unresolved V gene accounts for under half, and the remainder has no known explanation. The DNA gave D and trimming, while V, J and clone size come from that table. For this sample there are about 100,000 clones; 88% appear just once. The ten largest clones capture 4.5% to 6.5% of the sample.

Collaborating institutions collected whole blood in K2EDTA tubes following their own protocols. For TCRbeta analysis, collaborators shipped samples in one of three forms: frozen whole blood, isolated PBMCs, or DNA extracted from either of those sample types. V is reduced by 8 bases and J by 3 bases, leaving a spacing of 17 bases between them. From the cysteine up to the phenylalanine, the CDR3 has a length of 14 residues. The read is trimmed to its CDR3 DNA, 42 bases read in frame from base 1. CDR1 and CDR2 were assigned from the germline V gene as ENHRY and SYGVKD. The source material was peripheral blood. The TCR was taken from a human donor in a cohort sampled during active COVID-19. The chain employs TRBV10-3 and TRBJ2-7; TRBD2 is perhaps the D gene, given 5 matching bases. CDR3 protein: CAIRKEGEFYEQYF. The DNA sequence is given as TGTGCCATCCGCAAAGAGGGAGAGTTCTACGAGCAGTACTTC.